This T cell receptor beta chain was captured in a study of blood T cell repertoires in COVID-19. Germline assignment: CDR1 LNHDA and CDR2 SQIVND (reference sequence). The CDR3 runs 14 residues. Germline trimming cut 1 base from V and 4 bases from J; bases unmatched to any gene: 2. Method: immunoSEQ multiplex PCR; TCRdb's copy keeps in-frame clones and lacks some. This sample has about 170,000 clones; roughly 81% occur once, and the top ten carry 2.5% to 3%. This TCR was recovered from a woman older than 75 with COVID-19, enrolled during active disease. This chain connects TRBV19 to TRBJ2-5, with 8 bases identical to TRBD2. Input material: peripheral blood. CDR3 residues: CASSIAGGPETQYF. DNA of the CDR3: TGTGCCAGTAGTATAGCGGGGGGGCCAGAGACCCAGTACTTC.